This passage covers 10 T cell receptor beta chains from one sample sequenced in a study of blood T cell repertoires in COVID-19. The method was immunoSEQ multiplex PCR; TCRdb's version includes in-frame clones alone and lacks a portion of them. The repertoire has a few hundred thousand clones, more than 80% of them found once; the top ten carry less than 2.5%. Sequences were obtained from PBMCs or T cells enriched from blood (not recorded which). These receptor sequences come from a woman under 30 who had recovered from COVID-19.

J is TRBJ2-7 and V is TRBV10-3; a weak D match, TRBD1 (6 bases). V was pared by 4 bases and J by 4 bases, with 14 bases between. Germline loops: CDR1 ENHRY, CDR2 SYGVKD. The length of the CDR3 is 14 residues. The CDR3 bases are TGTGCCATCAGTGGAGACCGGACAGATTACGAGCAGTACTTC. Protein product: CAISGDRTDYEQYF.

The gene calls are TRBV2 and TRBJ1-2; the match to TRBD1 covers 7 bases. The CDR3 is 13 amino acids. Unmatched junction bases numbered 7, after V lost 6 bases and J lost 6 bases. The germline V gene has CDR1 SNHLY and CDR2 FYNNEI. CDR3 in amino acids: CASRPTGSDGYTF. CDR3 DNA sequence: TGTGCCAGCAGACCGACAGGGTCGGATGGCTACACCTTC.

The CDR3 DNA reads TGTGCCAGCAGCACGACAGACGGGAATCAGCCCCAGCATTTT. Protein sequence: CASSTTDGNQPQHF. V and J are TRBV7-9 and TRBJ1-5; tentative D call: TRBD1 (5 bases). Deletions cut 5 bases from V and 4 bases from J, with 12 bases between. Germline loops: CDR1 SEHNR, CDR2 FQNEAQ (reference sequence). The CDR3 covers 14 residues.

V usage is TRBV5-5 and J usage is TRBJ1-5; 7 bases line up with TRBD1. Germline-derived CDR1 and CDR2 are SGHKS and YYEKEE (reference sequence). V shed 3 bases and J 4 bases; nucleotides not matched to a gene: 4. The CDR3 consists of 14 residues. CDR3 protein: CASSSGGRNQPQHF. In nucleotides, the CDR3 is TGTGCCAGCAGCTCAGGGGGGCGGAATCAGCCCCAGCATTTT.

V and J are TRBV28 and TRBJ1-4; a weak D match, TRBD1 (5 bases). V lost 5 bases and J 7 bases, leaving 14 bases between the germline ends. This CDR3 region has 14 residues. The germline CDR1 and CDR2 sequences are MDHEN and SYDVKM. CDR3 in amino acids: CASSTDSDLEKLFF. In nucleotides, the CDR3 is TGTGCCAGCAGTACCGACAGCGACCTTGAAAAACTGTTTTTT. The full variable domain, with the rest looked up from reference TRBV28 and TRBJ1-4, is DVKVTQSSRYLVKRTGEKVFLECVQDMDHENMFWYRQDPGLGLRLIYFSYDVKMKEKGDIPEGYSVSREKKERFSLILESASTNQTSMYLCASSTDSDLEKLFFGSGTQLSVL.

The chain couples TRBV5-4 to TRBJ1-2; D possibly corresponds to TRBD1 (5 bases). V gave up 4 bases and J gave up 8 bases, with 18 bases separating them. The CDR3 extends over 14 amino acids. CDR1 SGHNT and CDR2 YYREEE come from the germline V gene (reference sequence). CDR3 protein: CASSRLEAGGGYTF. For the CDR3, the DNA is TGTGCCAGCAGCCGGCTAGAGGCGGGGGGAGGCTACACCTTC.

CDR3 region: CASSLGAGGEKLFF. Here the CDR3 DNA reads TGCGCCAGCAGCTTGGGAGCGGGAGGTGAAAAACTGTTTTTT. The chain carries TRBV5-1 and TRBJ1-4, with no clear D. CDR3 size: 14 residues. The ends were cut back, 0 bases at V and 7 bases at J, with 10 bases in the middle. Germline CDR1 SGHRS, CDR2 YFSETQ.

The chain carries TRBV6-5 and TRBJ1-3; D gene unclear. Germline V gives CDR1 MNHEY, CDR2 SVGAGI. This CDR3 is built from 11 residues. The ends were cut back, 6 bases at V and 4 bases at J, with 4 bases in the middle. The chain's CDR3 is CASRQGNTIYF. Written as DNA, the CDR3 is TGTGCCAGCAGGCAGGGAAACACCATATATTTT.

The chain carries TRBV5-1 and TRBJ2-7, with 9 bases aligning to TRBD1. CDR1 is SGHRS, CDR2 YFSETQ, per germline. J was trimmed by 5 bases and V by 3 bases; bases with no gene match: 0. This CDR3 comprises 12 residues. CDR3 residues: CASSWTGDEQYF. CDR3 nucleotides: TGCGCCAGCAGCTGGACAGGGGACGAGCAGTACTTC.

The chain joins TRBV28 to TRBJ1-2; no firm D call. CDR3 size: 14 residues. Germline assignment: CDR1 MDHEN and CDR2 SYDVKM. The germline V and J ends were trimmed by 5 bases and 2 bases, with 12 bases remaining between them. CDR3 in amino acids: CASSQIEVNYGYTF. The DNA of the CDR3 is TGTGCCAGCAGTCAAATAGAGGTGAACTATGGCTACACCTTC.